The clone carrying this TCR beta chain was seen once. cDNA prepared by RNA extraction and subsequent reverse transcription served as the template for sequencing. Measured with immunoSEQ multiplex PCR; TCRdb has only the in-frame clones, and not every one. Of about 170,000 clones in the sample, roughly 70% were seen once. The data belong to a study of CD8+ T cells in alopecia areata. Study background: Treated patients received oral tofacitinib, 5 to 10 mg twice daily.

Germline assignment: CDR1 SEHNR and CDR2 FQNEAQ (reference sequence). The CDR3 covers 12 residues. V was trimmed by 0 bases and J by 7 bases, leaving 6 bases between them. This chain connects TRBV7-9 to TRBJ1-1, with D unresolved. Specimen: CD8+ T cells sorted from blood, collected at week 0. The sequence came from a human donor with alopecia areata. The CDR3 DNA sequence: TGTGCCAGCAGCTTAGCTAAAGATGAAGCTTTCTTT. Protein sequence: CASSLAKDEAFF.